Listed below are T cell receptor beta chains from one sample, sequenced in a study of T cells after posttransplantation cyclophosphamide. Clones were sequenced by immunoSEQ multiplex PCR, and TCRdb holds only the in-frame ones, with some missing. Counted here are about 24,000 clones, more than 75% occurring once; the ten biggest clones make up approximately 6.5%. The specimen sequenced was PBMCs. The receptors come from a woman aged 60-75 years with a blood cancer, CMV-positive, and with a related stem cell donor. CDR3s include the opening cysteine and the closing phenylalanine or tryptophan. D genes are given only for firm matches. Expanded clones are given a class, and other clones once, few, many or no size at all.

-	once	TRBV15	TRBJ2-1	TGTGCCACCAGCGGAGGGGGGCGGCCCAGCGGTAGTGAGCAGTTCTTC	CATSGGGRPSGSEQFF
-	once	TRBV5-8	TRBJ2-1	TGTGCCAGCAGCCCCCGGGTGGGAGGGGGGAGTGAGCAGTTCTTC	CASSPRVGGGSEQFF
-	-	TRBV6-5	TRBJ1-2	TGTGCCAGCAGGTTTACAGGGAATGGCCTCGGAGGCTACACCTTC	CASRFTGNGLGGYTF
TRBD1	-	TRBV7-2	TRBJ1-5	TGTGCCAGCAGCTCTAGGACAGGGGGGGGTGGCAATCAGCCCCAGCATTTT	CASSSRTGGGGNQPQHF
-	-	TRBV6-6	TRBJ1-2	TGTGCCAGCAGTTACAAAACGGACTATGGCTACACCTTC	CASSYKTDYGYTF
-	-	TRBV5-1	TRBJ2-3	TGCGCCAGCAGCTTGGGATCGGCTAGGAGGTTCTCAGATACGCAGTATTTT	CASSLGSARRFSDTQYF
TRBD1	-	TRBV10-2	TRBJ2-1	TGCGCCAGCAGTGGCGGGACAGGGCAGTTCTTC	CASSGGTGQFF
-	-	TRBV11-2	TRBJ1-1	TGTGCCAGCAGCGACCGTAGGACAGCCACTGAAGCTTTCTTT	CASSDRRTATEAFF
TRBD2	-	TRBV27	TRBJ2-7	TGTGCCAGCAGCGAATCCATTCTCAAACTAGCGGGAGTCCCCTACGAGCAGTACTTC	CASSESILKLAGVPYEQYF
TRBD2	-	TRBV30	TRBJ2-1	TGTGCCTGGAGTGTAGGGCGGCTAGCGGGAGTCAATGAGCAGTTCTTC	CAWSVGRLAGVNEQFF
TRBD2	-	TRBV28	TRBJ2-7	TGTGCCAGCAGTTTATTAGCGGGAGGTGGCGAGCAGTACTTC	CASSLLAGGGEQYF
TRBD1	-	TRBV5-1	TRBJ1-4	TGCGCCAGCAGCGTGGGGACAGGGACTCGAAATGAAAAACTGTTTTTT	CASSVGTGTRNEKLFF
-	-	TRBV7-2	TRBJ2-1	TGTGCCAGCAGCTTAGTGTCCCCTAGCAGTGCTCGGCAGTTCTTC	CASSLVSPSSARQFF
-	-	TRBV5-1	TRBJ2-7	TGCGCCAGCAGCCCCACTGGCAGACTCAGCTCCTACGAGCAGTACTTC	CASSPTGRLSSYEQYF
-	-	TRBV4-1	TRBJ2-1	TGCGCCAGCAGCCAAGCTCTCGTTAGCTCCTACAATGAGCAGTTCTTC	CASSQALVSSYNEQFF
-	-	TRBV10-2	TRBJ2-2	TGCGCCAGCAGTGAGCCCTCTGACACCGGGGAGCTGTTTTTT	CASSEPSDTGELFF
-	once	TRBV5-1	TRBJ2-3	TGCGCCAGCAGCTTGGGGGGCGGACCCCGCACAGATACGCAGTATTTT	CASSLGGGPRTDTQYF
TRBD2	-	TRBV18	TRBJ2-7	TGTGCCAGCTCACCACGGGAGGGTAGCGAGCAGTACTTC	CASSPREGSEQYF
TRBD1	-	TRBV7-8	TRBJ1-1	TGTGCCAGCAGCCTGCAAGGACAGGGGTCCACTGAAGCTTTCTTT	CASSLQGQGSTEAFF
TRBD2	-	TRBV9	TRBJ2-1	TGTGCCAGCAGCGTAGCAGGTAGCGGGAGGATTGAGCAGTTCTTC	CASSVAGSGRIEQFF
-	-	TRBV5-1	TRBJ2-7	TGCGCCAGCAGCGGGGGGGGGCCAGAGCAGTACTTC	CASSGGGPEQYF
TRBD2	once	TRBV7-9	TRBJ2-7	TGTGCCAGCAGCTCCACTGGGGCGGGACTAACCTACGAGCAGTACTTC	CASSSTGAGLTYEQYF
TRBD1	-	TRBV6-5	TRBJ2-7	TGTGCCAGCAGTTACTTGGGACAGGGGGTCGGCGAGCAGTACTTC	CASSYLGQGVGEQYF
-	-	TRBV19	TRBJ2-1	TGTGCCAGTAGTACAGGACTACCAACTTACAATGAGCAGTTCTTC	CASSTGLPTYNEQFF
TRBD1	-	TRBV11-2	TRBJ1-2	TGTGCCAGCAGCCTGCCCGGACAGGCCTATGGCTACACCTTC	CASSLPGQAYGYTF
TRBD1	-	TRBV6-6	TRBJ2-7	TGTGCCAGCAGGCTCCGGGACAGGGGGCACGAGCAGTACTTC	CASRLRDRGHEQYF
TRBD2	-	TRBV10-1	TRBJ2-1	TGCGCCAGCAGGCCACGACTAGCGGGGCACTACAATGAGCAGTTCTTC	CASRPRLAGHYNEQFF
TRBD1	once	TRBV7-9	TRBJ1-1	TGTGCCAGCAGCCAGGGACAGGGGACCTTCGGCACTGAAGCTTTCTTT	CASSQGQGTFGTEAFF
TRBD2	-	TRBV7-2	TRBJ2-1	TGTGCCAGCAGCTTGCAGGGAGGGTCAGGAAATGAGCAGTTCTTC	CASSLQGGSGNEQFF
-	-	TRBV5-8	TRBJ1-1	TGTGCCAGCAGTCTCACGGACAGATGGACCACTGAAGCTTTCTTT	CASSLTDRWTTEAFF
-	-	TRBV25-1	TRBJ2-2	TGTGCCAGCAGTGAACTTGGACAGCTGAACGGGGAGCTGTTTTTT	CASSELGQLNGELFF
-	few	TRBV10-3	TRBJ2-7	TGTGCCATCAGTGAGTCGCGAGGATTAGGTTACGAGCAGTACTTC	CAISESRGLGYEQYF
TRBD1	-	TRBV19	TRBJ1-5	TGTGCCAGTGCCTCGTTGGGACAGCTTAATCAGCCCCAGCATTTT	CASASLGQLNQPQHF
-	-	TRBV5-1	TRBJ1-2	TGCGCCAGCAGCTTTACAGAAGCTAACTATGGCTACACCTTC	CASSFTEANYGYTF
-	-	TRBV25-1	TRBJ1-1	TGTGCCAGCAGTATCAGCGGGGGGAGCACTGAAGCTTTCTTT	CASSISGGSTEAFF
-	once	TRBV2	TRBJ2-1	TGTGCCAGCAGTCCAACAAATGAGCAGTTCTTC	CASSPTNEQFF
TRBD2	-	TRBV7-6	TRBJ2-1	TGTGCCAGCAGCCCTATTGGACTAGCGGAAGACAATGAGCAGTTCTTC	CASSPIGLAEDNEQFF
TRBD1	-	TRBV6-6	TRBJ1-1	TGTGCCAGCAGTACCCGACAGGGACTGAACACTGAAGCTTTCTTT	CASSTRQGLNTEAFF
TRBD1	-	TRBV5-5	TRBJ2-3	TGTGCCAGCAGTTCCGGACAGGGGGCGGATACGCAGTATTTT	CASSSGQGADTQYF
-	-	TRBV5-4	TRBJ2-1	TGTGCCAGCAGCTTCTCCGGGATTACCTACAATGAGCAGTTCTTC	CASSFSGITYNEQFF
-	-	TRBV29-1	TRBJ1-2	TGCAGCCACCTGATAAGGGCGGGCGGCTACACCTTC	CSHLIRAGGYTF
-	-	TRBV2	TRBJ2-7	TGTGCCAGCAGTGACCAGGGTCCTTACGAGCAGTACTTC	CASSDQGPYEQYF
TRBD2	-	TRBV6-1	TRBJ2-5	TGTGCCAGTGTACGGGCGGGAGAAGAGACCCAGTACTTC	CASVRAGEETQYF
TRBD2	-	TRBV5-1	TRBJ2-1	TGCGCCAGCAGCTCGATTAGCGGGAGAAGGTATGAGCAGTTCTTC	CASSSISGRRYEQFF
-	-	TRBV7-6	TRBJ2-1	TGTGCCAGCAGCAAGCCGTCTACTAGCAATGAGCAGTTCTTC	CASSKPSTSNEQFF
TRBD2	-	TRBV7-6	TRBJ2-1	TGTGCCAGCAGCTCGAAGTTAGGGACTAGCCTGGATGAGCAGTTCTTC	CASSSKLGTSLDEQFF
-	-	TRBV6-6	TRBJ1-5	TGTGCCAGCGGGGGGGTACAGAATAATCAGCCCCAGCATTTT	CASGGVQNNQPQHF
-	-	TRBV7-9	TRBJ2-1	TGTGCCAGCAGCTTAGTGGGGGGTGAGCAGTTCTTC	CASSLVGGEQFF
-	few	TRBV19	TRBJ2-1	TGTGCCAGTAGTGCCTTAACAGGGCTTAGGGAGCAGTTCTTC	CASSALTGLREQFF
-	-	TRBV19	TRBJ1-3	TGTGCCAGTAGTATTCCGGCTGGAAACACCATATATTTT	CASSIPAGNTIYF
TRBD2	-	TRBV11-2	TRBJ2-7	TGTGCCAGCAACAATGCTGCGGGAGGAGCGAACGAGCAGTACTTC	CASNNAAGGANEQYF
TRBD2	once	TRBV7-8	TRBJ2-2	TGTGCCAGCAGCTTTCTAGCGGGAGGGCCGGTAGCCGGGGAGCTGTTTTTT	CASSFLAGGPVAGELFF
-	-	TRBV5-1	TRBJ2-1	TGCGCCAGCAGCACTGTGAGCTCCTACAATGAGCAGTTCTTC	CASSTVSSYNEQFF
TRBD2	-	TRBV7-9	TRBJ2-7	TGTGCCAGCAGCTTAGGAGGGACTAGGGACGAGCAGTACTTC	CASSLGGTRDEQYF